This TCR beta chain is drawn from a study of blood T cell repertoires in COVID-19. The wider study: Spain, Italy and the United States supplied samples that represented acute and convalescent COVID-19. In each case, the material was cDNA or gDNA derived from T cells, B-cell-depleted T cells, or PBMCs.

Seattle cases were enrolled at active infection and followed longitudinally. Trimming took 5 bases from V and 0 from J, leaving 7 bases between them. Germline V gene sequence: CDR1 SNHLY, CDR2 FYNNEI. There are 13 residues in the CDR3. In the original workflow: Using reference gene primer amplification, nucleated cell counts were estimated. Sequencing was performed with immunoSEQ multiplex PCR; in TCRdb, only in-frame clones are kept and a portion is missing. D and trimming were read from the DNA, whereas the V and J calls and clone size are those reported in that table. Found here are around 280,000 clones, 88% of them singletons; the top ten hold roughly 10%. As for this clone: Other DNA sequences from this sample encode an identical CDR3 as well.

This receptor was identified in a woman between 25 and 40 years old with COVID-19, enrolled during active disease. V and J are TRBV2 and TRBJ1-2; D not resolved. The source material was peripheral blood. CDR3 region: CASSPESNYGYTF. The CDR3 nucleotides are TGTGCCAGCAGTCCGGAGTCTAACTATGGCTACACCTTC.